Detailed here is one T cell receptor (beta chain). This clone appeared a few times. This clone's antigen is unknown. Per-nucleotide qualities are absent, and no much larger clonotype sits a single base away. The time point tag for this specimen amounts to: baseline before first vaccination. Samples from vaccinated people were obtained from the UK trials COV001 and COV002, which included a single-blind randomized controlled phase 2/3 trial of AZD1222 (ChAdOx1 nCoV-19) in healthy adults. Trial participant PBMC samples were collected at day 0 and day 28 after the second dose for TCRbeta chain sequencing. The sample comes from a study of T cell responses to AZD1222 COVID-19 vaccine (dated by TCRdb to the early 2020s). Background on the whole study: AZD1222 recipients given second doses at about 4 weeks or at about 12 weeks were pooled, since spike-specific TCR depth and breadth were not found to differ between the two schedules. TCR sequencing was performed for 230 to 250 trial participants, of whom around 200 were given two doses of AZD1222 and approximately 25 were given two doses of MenACWY control vaccine. Trial participants were enrolled into age subgroups of 18-55, 56-69 and 70-plus years, which contained about 150, 27 and 61 TCR-sequenced participants, respectively. Overall study outcomes, separate from this receptor: A significant rise in spike-specific TCR breadth and depth was observed after two AZD1222 doses relative to day 0 and relative to MenACWY recipients. The whole spike protein was spanned by vaccine-associated CD4 TCRs, and dominant responses were seen in regions 160-218 and 743-854. In the small 56-69-year group, the increase in depth fell short of significance, most likely because of low power. Nearly half of unique spike-specific TCRs reportedly recognized epitopes outside regions mutated in the B.1.351 and B.1.1.7 variants. Conclusions about previously exposed vaccinees are limited because only five to seven AZD1222 recipients were SARS-CoV-2 seropositive at baseline. Participants were mostly white British and included more females than males, and it was suggested by the authors that clonal diversity may have been underestimated. Because no samples from the day 14 peak response were available, repertoires could be characterized only after the peak T cell response.

The CDR3 regions of human TCRbeta chains were subjected to immunosequencing. The study's own analysis went as follows. Repertoire TCRs were matched against a reference library of SARS-CoV-2-specific TCRs generated with the MIRA antigen-specificity platform. Breadth was defined as the fraction of unique TCRs that were SARS-CoV-2-associated. Depth was defined as the fraction of total T cells that were SARS-CoV-2-associated. Each spike-specific TCR was assigned to its reactive spike region and to a CD4 or CD8 class using the MIRA data. Log10-transformed breadth and depth values were compared by one-way ANOVA with Sidak's multiple comparisons tests. TCRdb stores this immuneACCESS table with in-frame sequences only. Part of the clones is absent; in the studies checked, under half of the shortfall reflects unresolved V genes, and no reason is known for the rest. V, J and clone size were drawn from that table, and D and trimming were deduced from the DNA. This sample gives 100,000 or so clones in total; roughly 89% of them show up just once. 2.5% to 4% of the sample is held by the ten biggest clonotypes.

Inclusive of the bounding cysteine and phenylalanine, the CDR3 is 17 residues long. Only the CDR3 DNA is retained, 51 bases long and in frame from the first base. Trimming takes 0 bases from V and 2 bases from J, and the germline ends sit 12 bases apart. In the germline V gene, CDR1 corresponds to SGHRS and CDR2 to YFSETQ. The chain employs TRBV5-1 and TRBJ2-6; the D gene is possibly TRBD2, with 7 bases matching. The source is an adult in good health. Material: peripheral blood, obtained on day 0 of AZD1222 vaccination. In nucleotide form, the sequence is TGCGCCAGCAGCTTGGAGCCCGGGGGGCCTGGGGCCAACGTCCTGACTTTC. It is translated as CASSLEPGGPGANVLTF.